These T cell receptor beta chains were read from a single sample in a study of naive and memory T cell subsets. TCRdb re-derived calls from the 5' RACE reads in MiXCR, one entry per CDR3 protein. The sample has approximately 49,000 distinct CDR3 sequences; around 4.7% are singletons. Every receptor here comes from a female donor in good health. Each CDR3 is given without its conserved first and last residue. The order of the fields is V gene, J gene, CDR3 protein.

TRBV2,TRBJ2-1,ASSLDRVSYNEQF
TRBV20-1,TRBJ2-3,SARLPFSGSADTQY
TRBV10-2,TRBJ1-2,ASSEKRNYGYT
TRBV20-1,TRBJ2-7,SARLVAYEQY
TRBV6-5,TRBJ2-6,ASSSGSGANVLT
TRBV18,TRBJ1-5,ASSPGAASNQPQH
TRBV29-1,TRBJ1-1,SVEDRQVDLNTEAF
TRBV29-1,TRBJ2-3,SVMGTAGTDTQY
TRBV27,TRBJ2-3,ASYRGGVADTQY
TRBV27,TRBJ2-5,ASSLLGPAETQY
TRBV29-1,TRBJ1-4,SVDTGLNEKLF
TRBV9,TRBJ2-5,ASSKLVRQGDQETQY
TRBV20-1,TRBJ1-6,SARSGLSYNSPLH
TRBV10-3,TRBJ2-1,AISEGDSGVYNEQF
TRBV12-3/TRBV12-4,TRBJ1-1,ASTSWGTTRGVAF
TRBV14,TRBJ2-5,ASSQVGRTYQETQY
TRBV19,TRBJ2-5,ASSYVQGFETQY
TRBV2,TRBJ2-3,ASNPGLHTQY
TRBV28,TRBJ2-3,ASGLATGFPGTDTQY
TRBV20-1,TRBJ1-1,SAPGLRNTEAF
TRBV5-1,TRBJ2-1,ASSLASSPRRTYNEQF
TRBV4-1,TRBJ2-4,ASSQIGPGILDIQY
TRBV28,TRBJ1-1,ASSLAGTRNTEAF
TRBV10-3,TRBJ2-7,AIRMGTSEPYEQY
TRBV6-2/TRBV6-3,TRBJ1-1,ASSYRDGNTEAF
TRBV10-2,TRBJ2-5,ASSRTSGRVQETQY
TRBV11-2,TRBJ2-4,ASSLANNIQY
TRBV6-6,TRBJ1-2,ASSQGQSGGDT
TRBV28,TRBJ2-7,ASSLPRGGTT
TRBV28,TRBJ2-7,ASSFRRESSEQY
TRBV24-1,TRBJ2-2,ATSDRGTVNTGELF
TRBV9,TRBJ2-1,ASSVSLYGDYSYNEQF
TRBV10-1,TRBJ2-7,ASSESDLAGDSEQY
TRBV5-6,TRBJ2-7,ASSLVVGSYEQY
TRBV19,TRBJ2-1,ASKGLPFGNEQF
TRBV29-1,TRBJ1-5,SVAGTANQPQH
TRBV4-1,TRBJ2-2,ASSQGGLAGVGTGELF
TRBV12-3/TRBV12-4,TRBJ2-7,ASRASGSLGGYEQY
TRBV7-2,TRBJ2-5,ASSGFRLGEETQY
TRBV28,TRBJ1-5,ASSLMQPNQPQH